One and the same sample provided the 30 T cell receptor beta chains below, sequenced in a study of T cell repertoires in cytomegalovirus infection. MiXCR, run by TCRdb on the reads, gives a single entry per CDR3 protein. The table includes fewer than 300,000 distinct CDR3 sequences, about 26% detected once. What was sequenced was PBMCs. The receptors originated from a human donor in good health (CMV status not recorded). Some clones in this sample may be carry-over from other donors' samples.

V usage is TRBV12-3 or TRBV12-4 and J usage is TRBJ1-2, with D possibly being TRBD1 (5 bases). V lost 3 bases to trimming and J lost 0 bases, with 8 bases between them. CDR3 length equals 14 residues. The CDR3 DNA reads as TGTGCCAGCAGTTTCAGGGATTCTAACTATGGCTACACCTTC. It is translated as CASSFRDSNYGYTF.

The V call is TRBV12-3 or TRBV12-4, the J call TRBJ1-2; unclear D gene. The CDR3 contains 16 residues. V lost 3 bases, J lost 4 bases, and 18 bases lay in between. CDR3 coding DNA: TGTGCCAGCAGTTTCCCCGTCGGGCCCCGATCCTATGGCTACACCTTC. This codes for CASSFPVGPRSYGYTF.

This clonotype was picked up a small number of times. The CDR3 here is CATQRLAGPYEQYF. For the CDR3, the DNA is TGTGCCACCCAGAGGCTAGCGGGGCCCTACGAGCAGTACTTC. The chain combines TRBV27 with TRBJ2-7; TRBD2 matches at 9 bases. The V gene's germline CDR1 is MNHEY and CDR2 SMNVEV (reference sequence). The V and J ends lost 10 bases and 2 bases, in that order; junction bases with no gene match: 9. The CDR3 extends over 14 amino acids.

The chain recombines TRBV15 with TRBJ2-1; possibly TRBD2 for D (6 bases). Germline V gene lookup returns CDR1 LNHNV and CDR2 YYDKDF (reference sequence). Between the trimmed V and J ends, which lost 0 bases and 9 bases, there was a span of 21 bases. This CDR3 is 17 amino acids long. DNA for the CDR3: TGTGCCACCAGCAGAGATGGGACCGGGAGCTGGGATACTGAGCAGTTCTTC. Protein sequence: CATSRDGTGSWDTEQFF. The entire variable domain, with the rest obtained from reference TRBV15 and TRBJ2-1, is as follows: DAMVIQNPRYQVTQFGKPVTLSCSQTLNHNVMYWYQQKSSQAPKLLFHYYDKDFNNEADTPDNFQSRRPNTSFCFLDIRSPGLGDTAMYLCATSRDGTGSWDTEQFFGPGTRLTVL.

This chain links TRBV18 with TRBJ2-6; no reliable D call. The CDR3 runs to 15 residues. In germline, CDR1 is KGHSH, CDR2 LQKENI. The V gene lost 2 bases and the J gene lost 4 bases, with 9 bases spanning the gap. The CDR3 loop is CASSPERAGANVLTF. CDR3 sequence (DNA): TGTGCCAGCTCACCAGAAAGGGCCGGGGCCAACGTCCTGACTTTC.

This clonotype was recorded at least ten times. The chain is built from TRBV7-2 and TRBJ1-2, with D possibly being TRBD1 (5 bases). V was trimmed by 1 base and J by 7 bases, leaving 19 bases between them. This CDR3 has 16 amino acids. Germline V gene lookup returns CDR1 SGHTA and CDR2 FQGNSA. The DNA of the CDR3 is TGTGCCAGCAGCTTAGATCGAGGGGCGCTTTTCTTTGGCTACACCTTC. As protein: CASSLDRGALFFGYTF.

V and J are TRBV5-1 and TRBJ1-4; D is undetermined. CDR1 and CDR2 (germline): SGHRS, YFSETQ. This CDR3 contains 12 residues. The V and J ends lost 5 bases and 6 bases respectively, with 8 bases between them. CDR3 in amino acids: CASRDWDEKLFF. The DNA for the CDR3 is TGCGCCAGCAGAGATTGGGATGAAAAACTGTTTTTT. The full variable domain, its missing parts supplied by reference TRBV5-1 and TRBJ1-4, is KAGVTQTPRYLIKTRGQQVTLSCSPISGHRSVSWYQQTPGQGLQFLFEYFSETQRNKGNFPGRFSGRQFSNSRSEMNVSTLELGDSALYLCASRDWDEKLFFGSGTQLSVL.

V is TRBV29-1 and J is TRBJ1-3; the match to TRBD1 covers 7 bases. Trimming took 6 bases from V and 3 from J; bases not matched to a gene: 8. Germline CDR1 SQVTM, CDR2 ANQGSEA. CDR3 size: 14 residues. The CDR3 loop reads CSVERNRGGNTIYF. The CDR3 nucleotides read TGCAGCGTCGAAAGGAACAGGGGTGGAAACACCATATATTTT.

The chain combines TRBV20-1 with TRBJ2-7; D not certain. CDR3 length equals 12 residues. V lost 6 bases and J 2 bases, leaving 11 bases between the germline ends. The V gene's germline CDR1 is DFQATT and CDR2 SNEGSKA (reference sequence). The CDR3 sequence is CSARGHTYEQYF. The CDR3 nucleotides read TGCAGTGCGCGAGGTCATACCTACGAGCAGTACTTC.

This clonotype was detected only a few times. The chain carries TRBV6-6 and TRBJ2-7; D ambiguous. The germline V gene encodes CDR1 MNHNY and CDR2 SVGAGI (reference sequence). The CDR3 sequence is 12 residues long. The V and J ends lost 5 bases and 7 bases respectively, with 12 bases between them. CDR3 bases: TGTGCCAGCAGTCAAAGGGAATATGAGCAGTACTTC. This sequence encodes CASSQREYEQYF.

As regards this clonotype: A much larger clone lies one base from this, so it may be a read error. This chain uses TRBV7-2 with TRBJ2-1; 7 bases agree with TRBD1. From germline, CDR1 is SGHTA and CDR2 FQGNSA. The CDR3 covers 14 residues. This CDR3 reads CASSTGVSSNEQFF. The CDR3 DNA is TGTGCCAGCAGCACAGGGGTCTCCTCCAATGAGCAGTTCTTC.

To note about this clonotype: This may be a read error, as it is one base from a much larger clone. The gene calls are TRBV11-2 and TRBJ2-7, with D hard to call. Germline V gives CDR1 SGHAT, CDR2 FQNNGV. CDR3 size: 15 residues. CDR3 region: CASSLGPDQSYEQNF. CDR3 nucleotides: TGTGCCAGCAGCTTAGGTCCCGACCAGTCCTACGAGCAGAACTTC. Full variable domain (rest looked up from reference TRBV11-2 and TRBJ2-7): EAGVAQSPRYKIIEKRQSVAFWCNPISGHATLYWYQQILGQGPKLLIQFQNNGVVDDSQLPKDRFSAERLKGVDSTLKIQPAKLEDSAVYLCASSLGPDQSYEQNFGPGTRLTVT.

This clonotype has only a few counts. This chain connects TRBV20-1 to TRBJ2-3; either TRBD1 or TRBD2 may supply D (5 bases each). The CDR3 consists of 13 residues. Germline assignment: CDR1 DFQATT and CDR2 SNEGSKA (reference sequence). V lost 4 bases and J lost 5, with 13 bases in between. The CDR3 protein is CSAKGNGEDTQYF. CDR3 DNA sequence: TGCAGTGCTAAGGGGAACGGGGAAGATACGCAGTATTTT.

V usage is TRBV14 and J usage is TRBJ1-5, with D possibly being TRBD1 (5 bases). This CDR3 region has 14 residues. Germline V gene lookup returns CDR1 SGHDN and CDR2 FVKESK. V lost 1 base to trimming and J lost 7 bases, with 11 bases between them. This CDR3 reads CASSQAGSWQPQHF. The CDR3 bases are TGTGCCAGCAGCCAAGCAGGGTCTTGGCAGCCCCAGCATTTT.

This clonotype was detected ten times or more. The rearrangement uses TRBV4-3 and TRBJ2-3, with 8 positions matching TRBD2. The ends lost 0 bases at V and 2 bases at J; junction bases unmatched: 10. This CDR3 has 18 amino acids. The germline V gene encodes CDR1 LGHNA and CDR2 YSLEER. The CDR3 protein is CASSQDLIAGTFTDTQYF. In DNA, the CDR3 is TGCGCCAGCAGCCAAGATCTAATAGCGGGAACCTTCACAGATACGCAGTATTTT.

This clonotype was counted ten times or more. The chain is built from TRBV14 and TRBJ2-7; maybe TRBD1 (5 bases). The CDR3 runs to 15 residues. From germline, CDR1 is SGHDN and CDR2 FVKESK. The ends were cut back, 6 bases at V and 2 bases at J, with 17 bases in the middle. CDR3 residues: CASSHKGERTYEQYV. In DNA form, the CDR3 reads TGTGCCAGCAGTCACAAAGGGGAACGTACCTACGAGCAGTACGTC.

This rearrangement joins TRBV3-1 to TRBJ2-1, with D maybe TRBD1 (6 bases). V shed 0 bases and J shed 5 bases, with 14 bases lying between them. Germline V gene sequence: CDR1 LGHDT, CDR2 YNNKEL (reference sequence). This CDR3 comprises 16 residues. CDR3 region: CASSQDRGQMNNEQFF. In nucleotides, the CDR3 is TGTGCCAGCAGCCAAGATCGAGGACAGATGAACAATGAGCAGTTCTTC.

In this sample, this clonotype turned up many times. V gene TRBV7-2 combines with J gene TRBJ2-7; D is perhaps TRBD2 (6 bases). V gave up 6 bases and J gave up 3 bases, with 12 bases separating them. This CDR3 region has 13 residues. Germline V CDR1 and CDR2: SGHTA, FQGNSA. CDR3 nucleotides: TGTGCCAGCAGGGTTGGCGGGATCTACGAGCAGTACTTC. Its translation is CASRVGGIYEQYF.

This clonotype was detected a few times. The chain recombines TRBV7-3 with TRBJ2-3; TRBD2 matches at 9 bases. This CDR3 comprises 17 residues. From germline, CDR1 is SGHTA and CDR2 FQGTGA. V shed 2 bases, J shed 5 bases, and the junction held 11 bases outside the gene matches. In DNA, the CDR3 is TGTGCCAGCAGCTTATGGCGGGGGGGCTATGGGAAAGATACGCAGTATTTT. It yields the protein CASSLWRGGYGKDTQYF. The entire variable domain, with the rest obtained from reference TRBV7-3 and TRBJ2-3, is as follows: GAGVSQTPSNKVTEKGKYVELRCDPISGHTALYWYRQSLGQGPEFLIYFQGTGAADDSGLPNDRFFAVRPEGSVSTLKIQRTERGDSAVYLCASSLWRGGYGKDTQYFGPGTRLTVL.

This rearrangement joins TRBV27 to TRBJ1-1, with 10 bases identical to TRBD1. The CDR3 has 19 amino acids. Germline loops: CDR1 MNHEY, CDR2 SMNVEV (reference sequence). Losses at the gene ends were 9 bases for V and 1 base for J; bases not matched to a gene: 20. Here the CDR3 reads CASRRLQPGQGRRNTEAFF. Here the CDR3 DNA reads TGTGCCAGTAGACGATTGCAACCGGGACAGGGGAGAAGGAACACTGAAGCTTTCTTT.

V is TRBV28 and J is TRBJ2-1; unclear D gene. The V gene lost 6 bases and the J gene lost 0 bases, with 15 bases spanning the gap. Per germline, CDR1 MDHEN and CDR2 SYDVKM. This CDR3 is 16 amino acids long. CDR3 residues: CASSTTSESSYNEQFF. The CDR3 DNA reads as TGTGCCAGCAGCACCACAAGCGAGAGCTCCTACAATGAGCAGTTCTTC.

This clonotype has more than one count but fewer than ten. The gene calls are TRBV2 and TRBJ1-1; maybe TRBD1 (6 bases). Germline values: CDR1 SNHLY, CDR2 FYNNEI. The CDR3 consists of 15 residues. V gave up 7 bases and J gave up 3 bases, with 18 bases separating them. CDR3 region: CASTPIGGEDTEAFF. The CDR3 coding sequence is TGTGCCAGCACTCCGATCGGGGGCGAGGACACTGAAGCTTTCTTT.

Ten or more counts support this clonotype. The rearrangement uses TRBV12-3 or TRBV12-4 and TRBJ2-5; 7 bases fit TRBD1. CDR3 length: 16 residues. V shed 8 bases, J shed 2 bases, and the junction held 14 bases outside the gene matches. CDR3: CASSLGGSHLQETQYF. CDR3 nucleotide sequence: TGTGCCAGCTCCTTAGGGGGCAGTCATTTACAAGAGACCCAGTACTTC.

In this sample, this clonotype turned up a few times. The chain employs TRBV7-9 and TRBJ2-3; D possibly matches TRBD1 or TRBD2 (6 bases each). The length of the CDR3 is 15 residues. V lost 5 bases and J 6 bases, leaving 18 bases between the germline ends. Germline V lookup: CDR1 SEHNR, CDR2 FQNEAQ (reference sequence). The CDR3 spells CASSLDGGGRDTQYF. The CDR3 region has the DNA TGTGCCAGCAGCCTAGATGGAGGGGGGCGTGATACGCAGTATTTT.

About this clonotype itself: This may arise from a read error, as a much more abundant clone is one base away. The chain recombines TRBV6-6 with TRBJ1-5, with TRBD1 as a possible D gene (5 bases). The germline V gene encodes CDR1 MNHNY and CDR2 SVGAGI (reference sequence). The CDR3 length is 16 residues. DNA for the CDR3: TGTGCCAGCAGTTACTCCCTAGGGACGGGCAAACAGCCCCAGCATTTT. Translating it yields CASSYSLGTGKQPQHF.

This clonotype has more than one count but fewer than ten. The chain employs TRBV28 and TRBJ1-3; D uncertain. Per the germline V gene, CDR1 is MDHEN and CDR2 is SYDVKM. The CDR3 is made up of 13 amino acids. Trimming took 6 bases from V and 0 from J, leaving 6 bases between them. Here the CDR3 DNA reads TGTGCCAGCAGGGTTTCCTCTGGAAACACCATATATTTT. This sequence encodes CASRVSSGNTIYF.

This clonotype was recorded a few times. The chain links TRBV3-1 to TRBJ1-1; D not certain. The CDR3 runs 12 residues. Germline V gives CDR1 LGHDT, CDR2 YNNKEL (reference sequence). V was shortened by 1 base and J by 9 bases, with 9 bases between the two germline ends. CDR3 region: CASSQAENQAFF. CDR3 DNA sequence: TGTGCCAGCAGCCAAGCCGAAAATCAAGCTTTCTTT.

The J gene is TRBJ1-1, the V gene TRBV12-3 or TRBV12-4; 7 nucleotides agree with TRBD1. CDR3 length: 14 residues. With V trimmed by 6 bases and J by 1 base, 5 bases remained unmatched. The CDR3 sequence: CASRLRDRNTEAFF. CDR3 DNA sequence: TGTGCCAGCAGACTCCGGGACAGGAACACTGAAGCTTTCTTT.

The V call is TRBV20-1, the J call TRBJ2-5, with 11 bases matching TRBD2. Germline assignment: CDR1 DFQATT and CDR2 SNEGSKA (reference sequence). V lost 5 bases to trimming and J lost 5 bases; unmatched junction nucleotides: 4. The CDR3 extends over 13 amino acids. The DNA for the CDR3 is TGCAGTGCTCTTAGCGGGAGGGGGGAGACCCAGTACTTC. This encodes CSALSGRGETQYF.

The rearrangement uses TRBV6-2 or TRBV6-3 and TRBJ2-4, with D perhaps TRBD1 (5 bases). Per the germline V gene, CDR1 is MNHEY and CDR2 is SVGEGT. Trimming removed 6 bases at V and 6 bases at J, with 21 bases between. This CDR3 is built from 16 residues. CDR3 coding DNA: TGTGCCAGCAGGCCCACATGGGGCATCCAAAGAAACATTCAGTACTTC. This gives the protein CASRPTWGIQRNIQYF.